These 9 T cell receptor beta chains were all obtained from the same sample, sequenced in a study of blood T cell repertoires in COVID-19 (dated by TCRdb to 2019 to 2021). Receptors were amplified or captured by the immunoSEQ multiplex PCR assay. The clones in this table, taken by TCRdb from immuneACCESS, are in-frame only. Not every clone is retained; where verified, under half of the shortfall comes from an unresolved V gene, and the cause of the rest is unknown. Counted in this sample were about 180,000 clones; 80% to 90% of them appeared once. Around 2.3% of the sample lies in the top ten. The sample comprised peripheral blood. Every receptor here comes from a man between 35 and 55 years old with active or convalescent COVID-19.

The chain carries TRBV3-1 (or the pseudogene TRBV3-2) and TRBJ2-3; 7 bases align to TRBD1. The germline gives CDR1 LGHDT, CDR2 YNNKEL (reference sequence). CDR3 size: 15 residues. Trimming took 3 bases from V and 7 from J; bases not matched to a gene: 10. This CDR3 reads CASSQTDRKRHTQYF. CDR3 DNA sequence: TGTGCCAGCAGCCAGACGGACAGGAAAAGGCATACGCAGTATTTT.

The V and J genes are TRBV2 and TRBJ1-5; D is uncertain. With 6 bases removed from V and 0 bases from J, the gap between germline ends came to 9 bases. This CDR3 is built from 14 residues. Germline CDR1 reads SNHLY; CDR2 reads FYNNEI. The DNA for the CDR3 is TGTGCCAGCAGGGAGAAGTATAGCAATCAGCCCCAGCATTTT. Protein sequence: CASREKYSNQPQHF.

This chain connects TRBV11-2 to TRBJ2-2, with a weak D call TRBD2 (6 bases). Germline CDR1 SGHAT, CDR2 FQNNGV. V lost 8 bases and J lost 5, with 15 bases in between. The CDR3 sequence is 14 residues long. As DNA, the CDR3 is TGTGCCAGCTCCTGGGGGGTGCTGACCGGGGAGCTGTTTTTT. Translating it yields CASSWGVLTGELFF.

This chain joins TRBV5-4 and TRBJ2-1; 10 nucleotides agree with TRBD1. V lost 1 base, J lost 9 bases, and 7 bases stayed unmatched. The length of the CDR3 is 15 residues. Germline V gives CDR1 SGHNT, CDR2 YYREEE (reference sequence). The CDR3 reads CASSLLGTGVTEQFF. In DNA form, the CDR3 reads TGTGCCAGCAGCTTGTTGGGGACAGGGGTCACTGAGCAGTTCTTC.

The CDR3 DNA reads TGTGCCAGCAGGGCCGGGACAGACAATGAAAAACTGTTTTTT. As protein: CASRAGTDNEKLFF. The chain employs TRBV6-6 and TRBJ1-4; 7 bases map to TRBD1. The V and J ends lost 6 bases and 5 bases, in that order; junction bases with no gene match: 6. Per the germline V gene, CDR1 is MNHNY and CDR2 is SVGAGI (reference sequence). CDR3 length: 14 amino acids.

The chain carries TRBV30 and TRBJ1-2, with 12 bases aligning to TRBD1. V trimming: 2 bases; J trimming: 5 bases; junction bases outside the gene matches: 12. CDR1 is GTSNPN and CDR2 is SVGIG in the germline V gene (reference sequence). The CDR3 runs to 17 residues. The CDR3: CAWSSPGQGALSYGYTF. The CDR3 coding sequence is TGTGCCTGGAGTTCTCCGGGACAGGGGGCGCTATCTTATGGCTACACCTTC.

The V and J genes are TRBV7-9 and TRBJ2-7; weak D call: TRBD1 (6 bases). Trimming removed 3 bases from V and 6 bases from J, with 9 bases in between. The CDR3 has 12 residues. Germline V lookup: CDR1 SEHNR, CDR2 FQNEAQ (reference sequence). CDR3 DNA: TGTGCCAGCAGCTTTTCAGGGGCCGAGCAGTACTTC. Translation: CASSFSGAEQYF.

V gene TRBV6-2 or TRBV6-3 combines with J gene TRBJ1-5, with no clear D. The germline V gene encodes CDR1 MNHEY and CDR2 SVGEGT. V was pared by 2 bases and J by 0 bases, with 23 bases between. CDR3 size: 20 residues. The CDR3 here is CASSYTVTAGGIYSNQPQHF. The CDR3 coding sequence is TGTGCCAGCAGTTACACCGTGACCGCGGGAGGGATATATAGCAATCAGCCCCAGCATTTT.

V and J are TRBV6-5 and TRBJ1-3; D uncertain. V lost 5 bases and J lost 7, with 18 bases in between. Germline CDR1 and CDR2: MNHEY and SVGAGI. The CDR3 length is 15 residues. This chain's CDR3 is CASSPPGHTGNTIYF. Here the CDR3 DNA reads TGTGCCAGCAGTCCCCCAGGTCATACGGGGAACACCATATATTTT.